The text below deals with one T cell receptor beta chain. Its antigen is still unknown. This sample is part of a study of cytomegalovirus exposure and HLA in healthy donors. Findings and caveats of the study: It was in a later analysis that TCR association rates were seen to vary by HLA locus, highest for DRB1 and lowest for HLA-C. Listed as cytomegalovirus-associated were approximately 160 TCR beta chains.

As for the donors, each was a healthy bone marrow donor. Germline CDR1 reads LNHDA; CDR2 reads SQIVND (reference sequence). The ends were cut back, 3 bases at V and 0 bases at J, with 12 bases in the middle. The CDR3 extends over 15 amino acids. Both 60 Vbeta primers and 13 Jbeta primers went into the PCR. Libraries were prepared by immunoSEQ multiplex PCR; TCRdb keeps only in-frame clonotypes and omits some of them. This table has roughly 100,000 clones, roughly three quarters appearing once. The V gene is TRBV19, the J gene TRBJ2-7, with a weak D call TRBD1 (5 bases). Sequenced: PBMCs. The receptor was isolated from a male donor in good health and CMV-seronegative. The CDR3: CASSIRANPSYEQYF. The DNA for the CDR3 is TGTGCCAGTAGTATCAGGGCGAACCCCTCCTACGAGCAGTACTTC.